These 24 T cell receptor beta chains came from one sample sequenced in a study of T cell responses to AZD1222 COVID-19 vaccine. TCRdb's table, derived via immunoSEQ multiplex PCR, lists solely in-frame clones and lacks some. The sample yields around 130,000 clones, 80% to 90% seen once. This specimen was peripheral blood, taken on day 0 of AZD1222 vaccination. The receptors originated from an adult in good health.

V gene TRBV3-1 (or the pseudogene TRBV3-2) combines with J gene TRBJ2-5; D possibly corresponds to TRBD2 (6 bases). The V end lost 4 bases, the J end lost 5 bases, and 11 bases lay between the germline ends. CDR3 length equals 13 residues. CDR1 LGHDT and CDR2 YNNKEL come from the germline V gene (reference sequence). CDR3 DNA: TGTGCCAGCAGCCTGGCGGGGCCGGAGACCCAGTACTTC. Protein product: CASSLAGPETQYF.

V is TRBV4-1 and J is TRBJ2-7; 7 nucleotides match TRBD2. V lost 3 bases to trimming and J lost 0 bases; unmatched junction nucleotides: 2. This CDR3 has 14 residues. Germline V gene sequence: CDR1 MGHRA, CDR2 YSYEKL. CDR3 residues: CASSQGGNSYEQYF. The CDR3 nucleotides read TGCGCCAGCAGCCAGGGAGGGAACTCCTACGAGCAGTACTTC.

The chain couples TRBV6-4 to TRBJ1-1; D remains ambiguous. Germline CDR1 is MRHNA and CDR2 is SNTAGT. This CDR3 is 15 amino acids long. The V gene lost 0 bases and the J gene lost 1 base, with 9 bases spanning the gap. CDR3 loop: CASSDSIGTNTEAFF. The CDR3 coding sequence is TGTGCCAGCAGTGACTCGATTGGCACGAACACTGAAGCTTTCTTT.

As to this clone: At one end the junction does not follow the germline gene, possibly because of a read error. The chain couples TRBV13 to TRBJ1-2; D unclear. The CDR3 length is 15 residues. The germline V gene encodes CDR1 PRHDT and CDR2 FYEKMQ (reference sequence). The CDR3: CASSIGSTRVYGYTF. CDR3 DNA: TGTGCCAGCAGCATAGGATCTACGAGGGTCTATGGCTACACCTTC.

This clone was found once. DNA of the CDR3: TGTGCCAGCAGCTTAATCAAGGCTCCAGAATGGGAGCAGTTCTTC. It encodes CASSLIKAPEWEQFF. This chain uses TRBV7-3 with TRBJ2-1; D is unresolved. Per germline, CDR1 SGHTA and CDR2 FQGTGA. The CDR3 is 15 amino acids. V lost 1 base, J lost 10 bases, and 17 bases lay in between.

The chain joins TRBV7-2 to TRBJ2-6; D ambiguous. Deletions cut 6 bases from V and 1 base from J, with 4 bases between. Germline V gene data show CDR1 as SGHTA and CDR2 as FQGNSA. The CDR3 consists of 13 residues. CDR3 bases: TGTGCCAGCAGGATGTCTGGGGCCAACGTCCTGACTTTC. Amino acid sequence: CASRMSGANVLTF.

The chain carries TRBV4-1 and TRBJ2-1; 10 positions match TRBD1. Per the germline V gene, CDR1 is MGHRA and CDR2 is YSYEKL. The V segment lost 2 bases and the J segment 5 bases; nucleotides outside the gene matches: 9. This CDR3 is 17 amino acids long. The CDR3 coding sequence is TGCGCCAGCAGCCAATCACCGGGACAGGGGACCAACAATGAGCAGTTCTTC. Amino acid sequence: CASSQSPGQGTNNEQFF.

This chain connects TRBV10-1 to TRBJ1-2, with D unresolved. Germline assignment: CDR1 WNHNN and CDR2 SYGVQD (reference sequence). CDR3 size: 13 residues. V shed 2 bases and J shed 3 bases, with 7 bases lying between them. CDR3 loop: CASSEVRYYGYTF. DNA of the CDR3: TGCGCCAGCAGTGAGGTCCGGTACTATGGCTACACCTTC.

About this clone itself: Compared with germline, one end of the junction differs, possibly owing to a read error. CDR3 protein: CASSLVPGGGVYNEQFF. CDR3 nucleotides: TGTGCTAGCAGCTTAGTTCCCGGCGGGGGGGTCTACAATGAGCAGTTCTTC. The chain is built from TRBV7-7 and TRBJ2-1; 9 positions agree with TRBD2. CDR1 and CDR2 (germline): SSHAT, FNYEAQ (reference sequence). This CDR3 comprises 17 residues. The complete variable domain, with remaining parts taken from reference TRBV7-7 and TRBJ2-1, reads GAGVSQSPRYKVTKRGQDVTLRCDPISSHATLYWYQQALGQGPEFLTYFNYEAQPDKSGLPSDRFSAERPEGSISTLTIQRTEQRDSAMYRCASSLVPGGGVYNEQFFGPGTRLTVL.

The chain is built from TRBV29-1 and TRBJ2-3; D possibly corresponds to TRBD1 (5 bases). The CDR3 runs to 13 residues. V gave up 8 bases and J gave up 10 bases, with 22 bases separating them. Per the germline V gene, CDR1 is SQVTM and CDR2 is ANQGSEA. CDR3 nucleotide sequence: TGCAGCCACCGGTGGGGCGATGATCGAGCGCAGTATTTT. Amino acids: CSHRWGDDRAQYF.

This clone occurred once. The chain has TRBV6-2 or TRBV6-3 and TRBJ1-1; no definite D call. The germline V gene encodes CDR1 MNHEY and CDR2 SVGEGT. V shed 2 bases and J shed 5 bases, with 6 bases lying between them. There are 12 residues in the CDR3. The CDR3, as DNA: TGTGCCAGCAGTTACCGCAAGACTGAAGCTTTCTTT. Protein: CASSYRKTEAFF.

The sample holds one count of this clone. CDR3 nucleotides: TGCGCCAGCAGCCGAAACTACAGGGCAGAGGATGAAAAACTGTTTTTT. It encodes CASSRNYRAEDEKLFF. The chain joins TRBV4-3 to TRBJ1-4; maybe TRBD1 (6 bases). There are 16 residues in the CDR3. From germline, CDR1 is LGHNA and CDR2 YSLEER. Trimming took off 4 bases at V and 6 bases at J, with 18 bases between the two ends.

The V and J genes are TRBV7-6 and TRBJ2-1, with D possibly being TRBD2 (5 bases). The germline CDR1 and CDR2 sequences are SGHVS and FNYEAQ. Trimming took off 4 bases at V and 6 bases at J, with 10 bases between the two ends. This CDR3 has 13 residues. The CDR3 region is CASSSGVRNEQFF. The DNA of the CDR3 is TGTGCCAGCAGCTCCGGGGTTCGCAATGAGCAGTTCTTC.

V and J are TRBV30 and TRBJ2-7, with a weak D call TRBD2 (6 bases). CDR1 is GTSNPN and CDR2 is SVGIG in the germline V gene (reference sequence). The CDR3 spans 14 residues. V lost 5 bases, J lost 0 bases, and 14 bases lay in between. CDR3 sequence reads: CAWGGGRRSYEQYF. In nucleotides, the CDR3 is TGTGCCTGGGGGGGAGGACGTCGCTCCTACGAGCAGTACTTC.

This clone has only a few counts. This chain connects TRBV3-1 (or the pseudogene TRBV3-2) to TRBJ1-1; D may be TRBD1 (6 bases). Trimming pared 11 bases from V and 8 bases from J, leaving 21 bases between. This CDR3 region has 13 residues. Per the germline V gene, CDR1 is LGHDT and CDR2 is YNNKEL (reference sequence). In DNA form, the CDR3 reads TGTGCCTCCTCAAGGGGGGGAGGGATGGAAGCTTTCTTT. Translated, it gives CASSRGGGMEAFF.

This clone turned up a few times. V and J are TRBV3-1 (or the pseudogene TRBV3-2) and TRBJ1-5, with TRBD1 matching 10 bases. Germline CDR1 is LGHDT and CDR2 is YNNKEL (reference sequence). V trimming: 5 bases; J trimming: 2 bases; junction bases outside the gene matches: 15. The CDR3 covers 19 residues. CDR3 sequence reads: CASSVNLRTGGGCNQPQHF. The CDR3, as DNA: TGTGCCAGCAGCGTAAACCTCCGGACAGGGGGAGGTTGCAATCAGCCCCAGCATTTT.

For this clone: The same CDR3 is also encoded by other DNA sequences in this sample. V usage is TRBV30 and J usage is TRBJ1-6; 11 bases match TRBD1. After removal of 5 bases from V and 10 bases from J, the junction contained 4 bases not matched to a gene. Germline-derived CDR1 and CDR2 are GTSNPN and SVGIG (reference sequence). The CDR3 is made up of 13 amino acids. CDR3 bases: TGTGCCTGGGCTGGGACAGGGGGATCACCCCTCCACTTT. Protein product: CAWAGTGGSPLHF.

This chain links TRBV7-2 with TRBJ2-5, with 7 bases matching TRBD2. The CDR3 runs to 16 residues. The V and J ends lost 0 bases and 5 bases, in that order; junction bases with no gene match: 9. CDR1 is SGHTA and CDR2 is FQGNSA in the germline V gene. The chain's CDR3 is CASSLAPAGLSETQYF. In DNA, the CDR3 is TGTGCCAGCAGCTTAGCGCCTGCGGGACTAAGCGAGACCCAGTACTTC.

This clone was detected a few times. V gene TRBV6-1 combines with J gene TRBJ1-4; D call uncertain. The V and J ends lost 2 bases and 8 bases respectively, with 12 bases between them. The CDR3 covers 14 residues. CDR1 MNHNS and CDR2 SASEGT come from the germline V gene. The CDR3 here is CASSESLAREKLFF. CDR3 in DNA: TGTGCCAGCAGTGAAAGCTTAGCGCGGGAAAAACTGTTTTTT.

This chain links TRBV5-1 with TRBJ1-2; the D gene is possibly TRBD1 (6 bases). Trimming took 0 bases from V and 8 from J, leaving 14 bases between them. The CDR3 runs to 14 residues. Germline values: CDR1 SGHRS, CDR2 YFSETQ. This CDR3 reads CASSLATAGVGYTF. CDR3 DNA: TGCGCCAGCAGCTTGGCCACAGCAGGGGTGGGCTACACCTTC.

This chain connects TRBV6-1 to TRBJ1-6; D is uncertain. V was trimmed by 3 bases and J by 9 bases, leaving 12 bases between them. Germline CDR1 MNHNS, CDR2 SASEGT. This CDR3 has 14 residues. CDR3 sequence reads: CASSDTRDVSPLHF. In DNA form, the CDR3 reads TGTGCCAGCAGTGATACACGGGATGTTTCACCCCTCCACTTT.

The chain couples TRBV7-9 to TRBJ2-5; TRBD2 aligns across 10 bases. The germline V gene has CDR1 SEHNR and CDR2 FQNEAQ (reference sequence). V was pared by 5 bases and J by 7 bases, with 19 bases of the junction left unmatched. CDR3 length: 18 amino acids. As DNA, the CDR3 is TGTGCCAGCAGCCACTACCTGTATCCTAGCGGGAGATCGGGGACCCAGTACTTC. Amino acid sequence: CASSHYLYPSGRSGTQYF.

The chain combines TRBV19 with TRBJ1-5; no clear D gene. CDR1 is LNHDA, CDR2 SQIVND, per germline (reference sequence). CDR3 length equals 18 residues. The germline V and J ends were trimmed by 1 base and 0 bases, with 16 bases remaining between them. In nucleotides, the CDR3 is TGTGCCAGTAGTATAGGGTCCGGGGTAGGGTTTAGCAATCAGCCCCAGCATTTT. It is translated as CASSIGSGVGFSNQPQHF.

The CDR3 region is CASSAVGLAGGARETQYF. The CDR3 nucleotides read TGTGCCAGCAGCGCAGTCGGACTAGCGGGGGGGGCCCGGGAGACCCAGTACTTC. This chain uses TRBV5-4 with TRBJ2-5, with 15 bases aligning to TRBD2. Germline assignment: CDR1 SGHNT and CDR2 YYREEE (reference sequence). This CDR3 is 18 amino acids long. V was pared by 4 bases and J by 5 bases, with 12 bases of the junction left unmatched.